This T cell receptor (beta chain) was identified during a study of naive and memory T cell subsets. Two oligonucleotides, mixed equimolar, formed the beta constant-region primer covering TRBC1 and TRBC2. TCRdb re-called the UMI-ligation and nested PCR reads through MiXCR, storing one row per CDR3 protein. The sample gives around 30,000 distinct CDR3 sequences, around 10% of which show up once; more than 15% is in the top ten. CDR3 length: 13 residues. V shed 3 bases and J shed 7 bases, with 10 bases lying between them. The rearrangement uses TRBV12-3 or TRBV12-4 and TRBJ1-5, with a weak D call TRBD1 (5 bases). Specimen: effector memory CD4+ T cells from blood. Regarding subset: effector memory, CD45RA- CD27-. The TCR originated in a human donor in good health. CDR3 residues: CASSLRDGQPQHF. The CDR3 DNA follows: TGTGCCAGCAGTTTGAGGGACGGGCAGCCCCAGCATTTT.